This T cell receptor (beta chain) appears in the sequencing data of a study of regulatory T cells in long-lasting Graves disease. This clonotype was recorded at least ten times. The time point is: newly diagnosed GD, antithyroid drugs for less than 3 months. TCR sequences were obtained from RNA taken from PBMCs. The germline gives CDR1 SEHNR, CDR2 FQNEAQ (reference sequence). The ends were cut back, 1 base at V and 0 bases at J, with 8 bases in the middle. The CDR3 length is 15 residues. The TCR beta library used iRepertoire HTBI primers with Arm-PCR amplification of CDR3. TCRdb re-analysed the multiplex PCR reads in MiXCR, keeping a single row per CDR3 protein. The data show approximately 400,000 distinct CDR3 sequences, under 15% seen once. In addition, the sample was reused for a study of T cells in Graves' hyperthyroidism and ophthalmopathy.

This sequence originates from a woman in her twenties or thirties with Graves disease. This material consisted of peripheral blood mononuclear cells (PBMCs), taken at new diagnosis, from a patient treated with antithyroid drugs. The rearrangement uses TRBV7-9 and TRBJ2-3; D is uncertain. The CDR3 bases are TGTGCCAGCAGCTTAGGAGCGCTTAGCACAGATACGCAGTATTTT. Translated, it gives CASSLGALSTDTQYF.